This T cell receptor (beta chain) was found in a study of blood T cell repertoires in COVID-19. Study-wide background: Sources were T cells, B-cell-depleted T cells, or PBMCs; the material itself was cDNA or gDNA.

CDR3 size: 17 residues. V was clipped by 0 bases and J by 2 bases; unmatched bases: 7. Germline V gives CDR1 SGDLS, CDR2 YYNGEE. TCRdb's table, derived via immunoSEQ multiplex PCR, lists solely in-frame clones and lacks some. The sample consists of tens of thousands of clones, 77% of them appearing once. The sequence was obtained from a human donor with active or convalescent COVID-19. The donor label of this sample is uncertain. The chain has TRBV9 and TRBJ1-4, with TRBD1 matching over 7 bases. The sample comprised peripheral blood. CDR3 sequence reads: CASSVATGQPTNEKLFF. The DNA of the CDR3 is TGTGCCAGCAGCGTAGCGACAGGGCAGCCTACTAATGAAAAACTGTTTTTT.